A selection of T cell receptor beta chains follows, all from one sample in a study of blood T cell repertoires in COVID-19. Produced via immunoSEQ multiplex PCR; TCRdb's table is partial and in-frame only. The sample carries roughly 250,000 clones, approximately 80% recorded once. Sequenced: peripheral blood. The receptors derive from a woman aged 80 or over with active or convalescent COVID-19. Both conserved end residues are part of each CDR3. D genes are given only for firm matches. Expanded clones get a size class; other rows say once, few or many, or leave the size out.

DNA: TGTGCCAGTGGACAGTCAGAGAACACTGAAGCTTTCTTT
CDR3: CASGQSENTEAFF
J: TRBJ1-1
V: TRBV6-4
D: .
size: .

DNA: TGTGCCAGCAGTTTAGGGTATCTAGGGACAGGGGGATATAGCAATCAGCCCCAGCATTTT
CDR3: CASSLGYLGTGGYSNQPQHF
J: TRBJ1-5
V: TRBV28
D: TRBD1
size: .

DNA: TGCGCCAGCAGCCTGGGCCAGGGTCCGGTCCTTAATTCACCCCTCCACTTT
CDR3: CASSLGQGPVLNSPLHF
J: TRBJ1-6
V: TRBV4-1
D: .
size: .

DNA: TGTGCCAGCAGTTGGGGACAGCGCACAGATACGCAGTATTTT
CDR3: CASSWGQRTDTQYF
J: TRBJ2-3
V: TRBV6-2/TRBV6-3
D: TRBD1
size: .

DNA: TGTGCCAGCAGCTTAGCCCGCCCGGGTAGGGGTGGCTACACCTTC
CDR3: CASSLARPGRGGYTF
J: TRBJ1-2
V: TRBV13
D: .
size: .

DNA: TGTGCCAGCAGTACAAGGACAGAATATAATGAAAAACTGTTTTTT
CDR3: CASSTRTEYNEKLFF
J: TRBJ1-4
V: TRBV6-2/TRBV6-3
D: .
size: once

DNA: TGTGCCACCAAGCCGACAGGGAATCCCTACAATGAGCAGTTCTTC
CDR3: CATKPTGNPYNEQFF
J: TRBJ2-1
V: TRBV24-1
D: TRBD1
size: once

DNA: TGTGCCAGCAAGACAGGGGGCTTGAGCAATCAGCCCCAGCATTTT
CDR3: CASKTGGLSNQPQHF
J: TRBJ1-5
V: TRBV28
D: TRBD1
size: .

DNA: TGTGCCAGCAGCCCCGGACAGGGGCGCAGGGAGACCCAGTACTTC
CDR3: CASSPGQGRRETQYF
J: TRBJ2-5
V: TRBV7-7
D: TRBD1
size: .

DNA: TGTGCCAGCTCACCACAACAGGGGGGATATAGCACAGATACGCAGTATTTT
CDR3: CASSPQQGGYSTDTQYF
J: TRBJ2-3
V: TRBV18
D: TRBD1
size: once

DNA: TGTGCCAGCAGTCCTATAGCGGGAGGCCACAATGAGCAGTTCTTC
CDR3: CASSPIAGGHNEQFF
J: TRBJ2-1
V: TRBV28
D: TRBD2
size: few

DNA: TGTGCCAGCAGGAGGGACAGGGGATCAGAGACCCAGTACTTC
CDR3: CASRRDRGSETQYF
J: TRBJ2-5
V: TRBV2
D: TRBD1
size: .

DNA: TGCGCCAGCAGCTTCGGACAGGGACAAGAGACCCAGTACTTC
CDR3: CASSFGQGQETQYF
J: TRBJ2-5
V: TRBV5-1
D: TRBD1
size: .

DNA: TGTGCCAGCAGCAAAGTCGGGGGACCTACAACTAATGAAAAACTGTTTTTT
CDR3: CASSKVGGPTTNEKLFF
J: TRBJ1-4
V: TRBV21-1
D: .
size: .

DNA: TGCGCCAGCAGTGGTGGCGGGATCACCATCGACGAGCAGTACTTC
CDR3: CASSGGGITIDEQYF
J: TRBJ2-7
V: TRBV5-1
D: .
size: few

DNA: TGCGCCAGCAGCCAAGGCGGGGTTGTGGGCCCCAAAAACATTCAGTACTTC
CDR3: CASSQGGVVGPKNIQYF
J: TRBJ2-4
V: TRBV4-1
D: .
size: .

DNA: TGTGCCACCAGTGAACCAACTACGGCCGGGGAGCTGTTTTTT
CDR3: CATSEPTTAGELFF
J: TRBJ2-2
V: TRBV24-1
D: .
size: .

DNA: TGTGCCAGCAGGACAGGGGGCGCGAGGCAGTTCTTC
CDR3: CASRTGGARQFF
J: TRBJ2-1
V: TRBV27
D: TRBD1
size: .

DNA: TGTGCCAGCAGCTTCAGGGTACGCCGCCACGAGCAGTACTTC
CDR3: CASSFRVRRHEQYF
J: TRBJ2-7
V: TRBV5-6
D: .
size: .

DNA: TGTGCCAGCAGCTTGGAGACTAGCGGGGCTGGGCAGTTCTTC
CDR3: CASSLETSGAGQFF
J: TRBJ2-1
V: TRBV5-4
D: TRBD2
size: few

DNA: TGTGCCAGTAGCAAACAGGGACGGGAGACCCAGTACTTC
CDR3: CASSKQGRETQYF
J: TRBJ2-5
V: TRBV19
D: .
size: .

DNA: TGTGCCAGCAGCTTGACTAGCGTACACGAGCAGTACTTC
CDR3: CASSLTSVHEQYF
J: TRBJ2-7
V: TRBV5-5
D: TRBD2
size: .

DNA: TGTGCCATCAGTGAGGCGACAGCCATGAACACTGAAGCTTTCTTT
CDR3: CAISEATAMNTEAFF
J: TRBJ1-1
V: TRBV10-3
D: .
size: .

DNA: TGTGCCAGCAGCTTCCAGTCCTCCTACGAGCAGTACTTC
CDR3: CASSFQSSYEQYF
J: TRBJ2-7
V: TRBV7-2
D: .
size: .